A selection of T cell receptor beta chains follows, all from one sample in a study of OX40 agonist ivuxolimab in advanced cancers. The method was immunoSEQ multiplex PCR; TCRdb's version includes in-frame clones alone and lacks a portion of them. Of more than 45,000 clones in the sample, 80% to 90% are singletons; the top ten hold over 0.7%. The material was CD4+ or CD8+ T cells sorted from blood, obtained in a trial of the OX40 agonist ivuxolimab. All receptors come from an adult with an advanced solid tumor such as melanoma, head and neck, liver or kidney cancer. Each CDR3 is given with its conserved first and last residue. The D gene is left open where the match is weak. Expanded clones get a size class; other rows say once, few or many, or leave the size out.

clone size | D gene | J gene | V gene | CDR3 protein | CDR3 DNA
- | - | TRBJ1-3 | TRBV5-1 | CASRPLSGNTIYF | TGCGCCAGCAGGCCACTCTCTGGAAACACCATATATTTT
- | - | TRBJ1-6 | TRBV21-1 | CASSPTRDRGQSPLHF | TGTGCCAGCAGCCCGACCCGGGACAGGGGGCAATCACCCCTCCACTTT
- | TRBD1 | TRBJ2-3 | TRBV5-4 | CASSLAGQGWDTQYF | TGTGCCAGCAGCTTGGCGGGACAGGGGTGGGATACGCAGTATTTT
- | - | TRBJ1-3 | TRBV9 | CASSPPFGDTIYF | TGTGCCAGCAGCCCCCCCTTCGGGGACACCATATATTTT
- | - | TRBJ1-5 | TRBV28 | CASNPQGHNQPQHF | TGTGCCAGCAATCCACAGGGTCACAATCAGCCCCAGCATTTT
- | - | TRBJ1-2 | TRBV28 | CASIKSGTLGYGYTF | TGTGCCAGCATCAAGTCCGGGACCTTGGGCTATGGCTACACCTTC
- | - | TRBJ1-2 | TRBV2 | CASSEALPRTFF | TGTGCCAGCAGTGAAGCGCTTCCTAGGACCTTCTTC
few | - | TRBJ2-4 | TRBV2 | CASMRGGTRRDIQYF | TGTGCCAGCATGCGGGGAGGTACCAGGAGGGACATTCAGTACTTC
few | - | TRBJ2-5 | TRBV7-6 | CASSFTKAAQETQYF | TGTGCCAGCAGCTTTACCAAGGCAGCCCAAGAGACCCAGTACTTC
- | - | TRBJ2-5 | TRBV6-1 | CASALWDSQETQYF | TGTGCCAGCGCACTGTGGGACTCGCAAGAGACCCAGTACTTC
- | - | TRBJ1-6 | TRBV7-9 | CASSKTDNNSPLHF | TGTGCCAGCAGCAAGACAGACAATAATTCACCCCTCCACTTT
- | TRBD1 | TRBJ1-4 | TRBV7-6 | CASSLGTGDEKLFF | TGTGCCAGCAGCTTAGGTACAGGGGATGAAAAACTGTTTTTT
- | - | TRBJ2-3 | TRBV19 | CASSIRRTDTQYF | TGTGCCAGTAGTATCCGGAGGACAGATACGCAGTATTTT
- | TRBD1 | TRBJ2-3 | TRBV7-8 | CASSLDRGPGDTQYF | TGTGCCAGCAGCTTAGACAGGGGGCCTGGAGATACGCAGTATTTT
- | TRBD2 | TRBJ2-1 | TRBV11-2 | CASSQAGGPFEQFF | TGTGCCAGCAGCCAAGCGGGGGGGCCGTTTGAGCAGTTCTTC
few | - | TRBJ1-6 | TRBV6-5 | CASSRPGSQAPLHF | TGTGCCAGCAGTCGGCCAGGGAGCCAGGCACCCCTCCACTTT
- | - | TRBJ1-2 | TRBV5-1 | CASSLSGEANYGYTF | TGCGCCAGCAGCCTTTCGGGTGAGGCTAACTATGGCTACACCTTC
- | - | TRBJ2-5 | TRBV14 | CASSHYPPPETQYF | TGTGCCAGCAGCCACTACCCACCTCCGGAGACCCAGTACTTC
- | TRBD2 | TRBJ2-5 | TRBV5-1 | CASSLPTGSGGLSRETQYF | TGCGCCAGCAGCCTCCCGACGGGTAGCGGGGGACTATCCAGGGAGACCCAGTACTTC
- | TRBD1 | TRBJ2-1 | TRBV6-1 | CASRKGTGGRDEQFF | TGTGCCAGCAGGAAGGGGACAGGGGGCAGGGATGAGCAGTTCTTC
- | - | TRBJ2-3 | TRBV5-1 | CASTVRGGLSTDTQYF | TGCGCCAGCACGGTGAGGGGGGGCCTCAGCACAGATACGCAGTATTTT
- | TRBD1 | TRBJ1-1 | TRBV5-4 | CASSPRPGGNTEAFF | TGTGCCAGCAGCCCGCGCCCAGGGGGGAACACTGAAGCTTTCTTT
few | - | TRBJ1-6 | TRBV6-1 | CASTPGGVNSPLHF | TGTGCCAGCACCCCTGGAGGGGTGAATTCACCCCTCCACTTT
- | TRBD2 | TRBJ2-7 | TRBV11-2 | CASSPPGLAGTYEQYF | TGTGCCAGCAGCCCACCGGGACTAGCGGGGACCTACGAGCAGTACTTC
- | TRBD2 | TRBJ2-2 | TRBV19 | CASSPPRLADTGELFF | TGTGCCAGTAGTCCGCCCCGACTAGCAGACACCGGGGAGCTGTTTTTT
- | TRBD2 | TRBJ2-5 | TRBV14 | CASSRARGGTQYF | TGTGCCAGCAGCCGGGCGCGGGGGGGGACCCAGTACTTC
- | - | TRBJ2-3 | TRBV9 | CASSVSGEKSDTQYF | TGTGCCAGCAGCGTTTCCGGGGAAAAGTCGGATACGCAGTATTTT
- | TRBD1 | TRBJ1-2 | TRBV4-1 | CASSQFGTGDGYTF | TGCGCCAGCAGCCAATTCGGGACAGGCGATGGCTACACCTTC
- | - | TRBJ1-4 | TRBV2 | CASSEFGGENEKLFF | TGTGCCAGCAGTGAATTCGGAGGGGAAAATGAAAAACTGTTTTTT
- | TRBD1 | TRBJ2-5 | TRBV29-1 | CSVERTGGRETQYF | TGCAGCGTTGAAAGAACAGGGGGCCGGGAGACCCAGTACTTC
- | - | TRBJ2-1 | TRBV5-4 | CASSWGSGVNNEQFF | TGTGCCAGCAGCTGGGGAAGTGGGGTCAACAATGAGCAGTTCTTC
- | - | TRBJ2-2 | TRBV10-1 | CASRNTGELFF | TGCGCCAGCAGAAACACCGGGGAGCTGTTTTTT
- | - | TRBJ2-7 | TRBV5-6 | CASSSGSWQRYEQYF | TGTGCCAGCAGTTCCGGATCCTGGCAGCGCTACGAGCAGTACTTC
few | TRBD2 | TRBJ2-7 | TRBV7-9 | CASSRSGGQTYEQYF | TGTGCCAGCAGCCGGAGCGGGGGGCAAACCTACGAGCAGTACTTC
- | TRBD2 | TRBJ2-1 | TRBV7-9 | CASSSPGLGVNEQFF | TGTGCCAGCAGCTCTCCGGGACTAGGTGTTAATGAGCAGTTCTTC
- | TRBD2 | TRBJ2-2 | TRBV11-1 | CASSSRPAGGNTGELFF | TGTGCCAGCAGCTCGCGCCCAGCGGGGGGAAACACCGGGGAGCTGTTTTTT
- | - | TRBJ2-7 | TRBV6-5 | CASSYSRDTYEQYF | TGTGCCAGCAGTTACTCCCGGGACACCTACGAGCAGTACTTC
- | - | TRBJ2-3 | TRBV7-2 | CASSLVGLTSTDTQYF | TGTGCCAGCAGCTTAGTTGGACTTACAAGCACAGATACGCAGTATTTT
- | - | TRBJ2-2 | TRBV9 | CASSVPSTSGDTGELFF | TGTGCCAGCAGCGTACCCTCTACATCGGGGGACACCGGGGAGCTGTTTTTT
- | TRBD1 | TRBJ1-1 | TRBV19 | CASRVRDRNTEAFF | TGTGCCAGTAGGGTCCGGGACAGGAACACTGAAGCTTTCTTT
- | - | TRBJ2-3 | TRBV2 | CASSRDPASTDTQYF | TGTGCCAGCAGCCGGGACCCCGCTAGCACAGATACGCAGTATTTT
- | - | TRBJ2-7 | TRBV5-1 | CASSLREHEQYF | TGCGCCAGCAGCTTACGGGAACACGAGCAGTACTTC
- | TRBD2 | TRBJ2-3 | TRBV5-1 | CASKTSPGRSSGGPSSTDTQYF | TGCGCCAGCAAGACTTCGCCGGGGAGGAGTAGCGGGGGCCCCTCGAGCACAGATACGCAGTATTTT
- | TRBD1 | TRBJ1-5 | TRBV11-1 | CASSQGTGRNQPQHF | TGTGCCAGCAGCCAGGGGACAGGTCGCAATCAGCCCCAGCATTTT
few | - | TRBJ2-3 | TRBV7-8 | CASRQNRADTQYF | TGTGCCAGCAGGCAAAATAGGGCAGATACGCAGTATTTT
- | - | TRBJ1-2 | TRBV6-1 | CASSGQYPLGGYTF | TGTGCCAGCTCCGGACAGTACCCTCTGGGTGGCTACACCTTC
- | - | TRBJ1-6 | TRBV4-1 | CASSQGTRVNSPLHF | TGCGCCAGCAGCCAAGGGACAAGGGTTAATTCACCCCTCCACTTT
- | TRBD2 | TRBJ2-1 | TRBV5-1 | CASSIGTSGVEQFF | TGCGCCAGCAGCATCGGGACTAGCGGCGTTGAGCAGTTCTTC
medium-sized | - | TRBJ2-7 | TRBV5-6 | CASSLASYEQYF | TGTGCCAGCAGCCTGGCCAGCTACGAGCAGTACTTC
- | - | TRBJ2-7 | TRBV7-2 | CASSLSGEQYF | TGTGCCAGCAGCTTAAGTGGGGAGCAGTACTTC